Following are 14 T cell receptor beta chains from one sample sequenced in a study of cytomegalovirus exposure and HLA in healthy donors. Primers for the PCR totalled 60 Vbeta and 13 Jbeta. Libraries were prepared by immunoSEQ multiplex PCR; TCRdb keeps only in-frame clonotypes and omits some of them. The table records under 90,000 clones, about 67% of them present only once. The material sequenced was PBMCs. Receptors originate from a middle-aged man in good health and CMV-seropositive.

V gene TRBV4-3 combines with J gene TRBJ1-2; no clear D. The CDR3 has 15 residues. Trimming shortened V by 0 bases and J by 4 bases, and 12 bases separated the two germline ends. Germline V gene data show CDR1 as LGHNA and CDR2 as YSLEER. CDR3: CASSQDRERTYGYTF. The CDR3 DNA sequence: TGCGCCAGCAGCCAAGATCGGGAAAGGACCTATGGCTACACCTTC.

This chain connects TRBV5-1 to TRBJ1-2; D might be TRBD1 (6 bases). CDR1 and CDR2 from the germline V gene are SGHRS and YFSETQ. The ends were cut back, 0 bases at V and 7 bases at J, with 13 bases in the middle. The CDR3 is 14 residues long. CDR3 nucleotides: TGCGCCAGCAGCTTGGGACAGGAAATAGGTGGCTACACCTTC. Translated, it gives CASSLGQEIGGYTF.

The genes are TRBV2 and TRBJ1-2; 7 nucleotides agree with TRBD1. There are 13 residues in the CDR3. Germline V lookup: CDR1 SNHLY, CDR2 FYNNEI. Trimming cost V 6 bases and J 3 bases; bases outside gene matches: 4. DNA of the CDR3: TGTGCCAGCAGCGGGGACAGCTACTATGGCTACACCTTC. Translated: CASSGDSYYGYTF.

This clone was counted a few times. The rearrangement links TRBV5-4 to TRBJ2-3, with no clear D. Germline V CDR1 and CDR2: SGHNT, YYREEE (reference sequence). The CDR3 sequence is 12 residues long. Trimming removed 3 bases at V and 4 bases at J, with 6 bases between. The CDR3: CASSSLSDTQYF. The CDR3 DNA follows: TGTGCCAGCAGCTCGTTATCAGATACGCAGTATTTT.

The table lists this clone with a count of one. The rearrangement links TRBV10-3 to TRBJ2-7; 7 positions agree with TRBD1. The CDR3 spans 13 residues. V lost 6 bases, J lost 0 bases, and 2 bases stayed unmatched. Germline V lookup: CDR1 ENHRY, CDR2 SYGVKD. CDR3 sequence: CAISGDSSYEQYF. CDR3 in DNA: TGTGCCATCAGCGGGGACAGCTCCTACGAGCAGTACTTC.

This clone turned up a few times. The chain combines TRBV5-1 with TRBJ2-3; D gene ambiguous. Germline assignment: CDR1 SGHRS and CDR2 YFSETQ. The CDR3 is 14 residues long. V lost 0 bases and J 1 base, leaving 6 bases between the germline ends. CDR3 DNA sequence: TGCGCCAGCAGCTTGGCCCTTGGCACAGATACGCAGTATTTT. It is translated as CASSLALGTDTQYF.

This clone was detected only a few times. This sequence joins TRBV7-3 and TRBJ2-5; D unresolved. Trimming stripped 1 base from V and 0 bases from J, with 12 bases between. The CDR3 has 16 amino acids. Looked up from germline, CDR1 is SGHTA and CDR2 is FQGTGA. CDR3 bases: TGTGCCAGCAGCTTAAATGGGCTGGTCCACCAAGAGACCCAGTACTTC. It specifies CASSLNGLVHQETQYF.

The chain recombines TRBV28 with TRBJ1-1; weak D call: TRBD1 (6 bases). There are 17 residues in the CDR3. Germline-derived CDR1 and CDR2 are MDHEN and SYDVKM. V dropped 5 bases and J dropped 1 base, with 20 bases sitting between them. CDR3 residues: CASSRGGIGVPNTEAFF. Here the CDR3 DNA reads TGTGCCAGCAGTAGGGGGGGCATCGGGGTCCCGAACACTGAAGCTTTCTTT.

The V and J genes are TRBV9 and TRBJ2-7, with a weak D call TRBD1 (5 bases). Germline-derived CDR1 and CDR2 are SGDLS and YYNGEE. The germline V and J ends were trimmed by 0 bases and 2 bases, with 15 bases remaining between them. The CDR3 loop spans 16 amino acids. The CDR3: CASSVGGDRIAYEQYF. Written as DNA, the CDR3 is TGTGCCAGCAGCGTAGGAGGAGACAGAATAGCCTACGAGCAGTACTTC.

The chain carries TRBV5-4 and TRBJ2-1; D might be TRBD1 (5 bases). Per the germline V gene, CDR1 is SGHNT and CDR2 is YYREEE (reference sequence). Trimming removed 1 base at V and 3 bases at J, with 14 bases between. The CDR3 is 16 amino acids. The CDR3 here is CASSLLRTDSYNEQFF. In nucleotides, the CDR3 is TGTGCCAGCAGCTTGTTGCGAACTGACAGCTACAATGAGCAGTTCTTC.

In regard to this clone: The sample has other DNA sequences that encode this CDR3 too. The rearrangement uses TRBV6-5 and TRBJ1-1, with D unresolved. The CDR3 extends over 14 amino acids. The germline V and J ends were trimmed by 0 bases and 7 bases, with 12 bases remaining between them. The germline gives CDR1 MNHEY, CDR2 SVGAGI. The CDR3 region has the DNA TGTGCCAGCAGTTACTCGACGCCACGGGGTGAAGCTTTCTTT. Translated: CASSYSTPRGEAFF.

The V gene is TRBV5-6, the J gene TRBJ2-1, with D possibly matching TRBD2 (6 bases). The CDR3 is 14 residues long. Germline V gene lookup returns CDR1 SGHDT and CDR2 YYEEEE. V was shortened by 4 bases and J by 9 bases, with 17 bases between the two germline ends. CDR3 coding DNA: TGTGCCAGCAGCCCCCGACTAGTCGGGGGTGAGCAGTTCTTC. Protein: CASSPRLVGGEQFF.

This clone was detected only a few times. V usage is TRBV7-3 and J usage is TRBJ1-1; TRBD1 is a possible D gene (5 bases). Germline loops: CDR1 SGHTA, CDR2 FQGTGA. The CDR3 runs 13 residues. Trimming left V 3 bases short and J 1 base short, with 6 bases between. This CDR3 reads CASSFGGNTEAFF. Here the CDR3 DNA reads TGTGCCAGCAGCTTCGGGGGGAACACTGAAGCTTTCTTT.

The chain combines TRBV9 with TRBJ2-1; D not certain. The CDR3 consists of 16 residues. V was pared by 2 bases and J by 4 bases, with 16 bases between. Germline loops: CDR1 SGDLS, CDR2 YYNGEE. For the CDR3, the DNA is TGTGCCAGCAGCGTGGCTGGAGAGATATTTTACAATGAGCAGTTCTTC. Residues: CASSVAGEIFYNEQFF.